This entry features one T cell receptor beta chain sequence. In the original workflow: By means of reference gene primer amplification, nucleated cell counts were estimated. TCRdb keeps only in-frame clones here, not all; method: immunoSEQ multiplex PCR. That table gives V, J and clone size, and the DNA gave D and trimming. The sample shows 250,000 to 350,000 clones, more than 90% of them seen only once. This entry is derived from a study of blood T cell repertoires in COVID-19. Looking at the study overall: The analysed material was cDNA or gDNA that came from T cells, B-cell-depleted T cells, or PBMCs.

The CDR3 loop spans 16 amino acids. Germline CDR1 and CDR2: LGHDT and YNNKEL (reference sequence). V shed 4 bases, J shed 1 base, and the junction held 6 bases outside the gene matches. The sequence was obtained from a woman aged 25 to 39 who had recovered from COVID-19. The sequencing sample was made of PBMCs or T cells enriched from blood (not recorded which). This chain links TRBV3-1 (or the pseudogene TRBV3-2) with TRBJ1-1; 10 nucleotides match TRBD1. CDR3 DNA sequence: TGTGCCAGCAGCCGGGGACAGGGGATTAGGAACACTGAAGCTTTCTTT. The encoded protein is CASSRGQGIRNTEAFF.